This record looks at one TCR beta chain sequence and its context. The antigen is unknown. Germline CDR1 is SGHRS and CDR2 is YFSETQ. There are 15 residues in the CDR3. V lost 0 bases, J lost 7 bases, and 13 bases lay in between. Indicated time point: week 47, end of study. Mutant IDH1 20-mer peptide, at 300 ug, made up each vaccine dose, with topical imiquimod. This specimen belongs to a study of a mutant IDH1 vaccine in newly diagnosed glioma. Study at large: The study started vaccination 4-6 weeks after radiotherapy alone, or with temozolomide cycles. Sex among treated patients split around 60% male, roughly 38% female; mean age was roughly 40 years. The earlier regimen, radiotherapy, temozolomide, or both, was most often both. Findings and caveats of the study: Researchers report vaccine-induced immune responses in 93.3% of patients.

Profiled with immunoSEQ multiplex PCR; TCRdb holds only in-frame clones, not every one. Here the sample spans 20,000 to 25,000 clones, approximately 84% being singletons. The receptor was isolated from a man in his forties with glioma. The input for sequencing was PBMCs, taken from a glioma patient whose treatment included an IDH1 peptide vaccine. The chain links TRBV5-1 to TRBJ2-2; D might be TRBD1 (6 bases). The CDR3 region is CASSLGTGFDGELFF. Written as DNA, the CDR3 is TGCGCCAGCAGCTTGGGTACAGGGTTTGACGGGGAGCTGTTTTTT.